Reported below is one T cell receptor beta chain. The protocol was immunoSEQ multiplex PCR, while the TCRdb copy is restricted to in-frame clones and leaves out a portion. The sample has some 120,000 clones; roughly 90% are singletons. The data stem from a study of control samples from healthy donors and cancer patients. The ends were cut back, 0 bases at V and 7 bases at J, with 13 bases in the middle. This CDR3 comprises 15 residues. Looked up from germline, CDR1 is LGHNT and CDR2 is FRNRAP. The TCR originated in a man younger than 35 in good health. The V call is TRBV12-5, the J call TRBJ2-1, with D possibly called TRBD1 or TRBD2 (6 bases each). Sequenced input: blood. CDR3 DNA: TGTGCTAGTGGTTTGGTACTAGGGGGGAAGAATGAGCAGTTCTTC. Protein sequence: CASGLVLGGKNEQFF.